One and the same sample provided the 22 T cell receptor beta chains below, sequenced in a study of OX40 agonist ivuxolimab in advanced cancers. Clones were sequenced by immunoSEQ multiplex PCR, and TCRdb holds only the in-frame ones, with some missing. This table has tens of thousands of clones, 88% appearing once. This specimen was CD4+ or CD8+ T cells sorted from blood, taken in a trial of the OX40 agonist ivuxolimab. These receptors originate from an adult with an advanced solid tumor such as melanoma, head and neck, liver or kidney cancer.

J is TRBJ2-6 and V is TRBV5-8; D unclear. The CDR3 spans 15 residues. Trimming removed 2 bases from V and 1 base from J, with 7 bases in between. The V gene's germline CDR1 is SGHTS and CDR2 YDEGEE. CDR3 sequence reads: CASSFHKSGANVLTF. The CDR3 nucleotides are TGTGCCAGCAGCTTTCACAAATCTGGGGCCAACGTCCTGACTTTC.

V is TRBV7-2 and J is TRBJ2-1; D remains unclear. From germline, CDR1 is SGHTA and CDR2 FQGNSA. The CDR3 length is 13 residues. With 1 base removed from V and 8 bases from J, the gap between germline ends came to 9 bases. CDR3 sequence (DNA): TGTGCCAGCAGCTTAGTTATAAAGTATGAGCAGTTCTTC. Translation: CASSLVIKYEQFF.

The V and J genes are TRBV5-1 and TRBJ2-1; TRBD2 might be the D (8 bases). The V and J ends lost 4 bases and 8 bases respectively, with 25 bases between them. The CDR3 has 17 amino acids. Germline assignment: CDR1 SGHRS and CDR2 YFSETQ. The CDR3 here is CASSPIRTGGLADEQFF. The CDR3 nucleotides are TGCGCCAGCAGCCCTATTCGGACAGGAGGACTAGCCGATGAGCAGTTCTTC.

The J gene is TRBJ2-2, the V gene TRBV7-6; perhaps TRBD1 as D (5 bases). Between the trimmed V and J ends, which lost 5 bases and 6 bases, there was a span of 10 bases. The germline V gene has CDR1 SGHVS and CDR2 FNYEAQ. CDR3 length equals 13 residues. CDR3 sequence (DNA): TGTGCCAGCAGCCCCCCCAGGGCCGGGGAGCTGTTTTTT. It encodes CASSPPRAGELFF. Full variable domain (outside the CDR3, taken from reference TRBV7-6 and TRBJ2-2): GAGVSQSPRYKVTKRGQDVALRCDPISGHVSLYWYRQALGQGPEFLTYFNYEAQQDKSGLPNDRFSAERPEGSISTLTIQRTEQRDSAMYRCASSPPRAGELFFGEGSRLTVL.

The rearrangement uses TRBV2 and TRBJ2-3, with 9 positions matching TRBD1. Trimming removed 6 bases from V and 1 base from J; junction bases left unmatched: 17. The CDR3 totals 19 residues. Germline-derived CDR1 and CDR2 are SNHLY and FYNNEI. The CDR3 coding sequence is TGTGCCAGCAGCCTCTCGGGGACAGGGAATCAAGGGGGCACAGATACGCAGTATTTT. Amino acids: CASSLSGTGNQGGTDTQYF.

V and J are TRBV16 and TRBJ1-5; TRBD1 agrees at 10 bases. This CDR3 has 16 residues. With V trimmed by 4 bases and J by 7 bases, 10 bases remained unmatched. Germline V CDR1 and CDR2: KGHSY, FQNENV. The DNA for the CDR3 is TGTGCCAGCAGCCCCCACTCGACAGGGGGCGGGCAGCCCCAGCATTTT. Amino acid sequence: CASSPHSTGGGQPQHF. Together with reference TRBV16 and TRBJ1-5, the CDR3 gives the full variable domain: GEEVAQTPKHLVRGEGQKAKLYCAPIKGHSYVFWYQQVLKNEFKFLISFQNENVFDETGMPKERFSAKCLPNSPCSLEIQATKLEDSAVYFCASSPHSTGGGQPQHFGDGTRLSIL.

This chain uses TRBV5-1 with TRBJ2-7; D ambiguous. Trimming left V 1 base short and J 3 bases short, with 11 bases between. Germline-derived CDR1 and CDR2 are SGHRS and YFSETQ. The CDR3 runs 14 residues. In DNA form, the CDR3 reads TGCGCCAGCAGCTTGTATTCTTCGGGCTACGAGCAGTACTTC. Translated: CASSLYSSGYEQYF. Drawing the rest from reference TRBV5-1 and TRBJ2-7, the complete variable domain is KAGVTQTPRYLIKTRGQQVTLSCSPISGHRSVSWYQQTPGQGLQFLFEYFSETQRNKGNFPGRFSGRQFSNSRSEMNVSTLELGDSALYLCASSLYSSGYEQYFGPGTRLTVT.

The V and J genes are TRBV18 and TRBJ1-5; D uncertain. Trimming stripped 5 bases from V and 0 bases from J, with 8 bases between. The CDR3 spans 14 residues. CDR1 is KGHSH, CDR2 LQKENI, per germline. CDR3 nucleotides: TGTGCCAGCTCAGCGGATCATAGCAATCAGCCCCAGCATTTT. It specifies CASSADHSNQPQHF. Using reference TRBV18 and TRBJ1-5 for the parts outside the CDR3, the full variable domain is NAGVMQNPRHLVRRRGQEARLRCSPMKGHSHVYWYRQLPEEGLKFMVYLQKENIIDESGMPKERFSAEFPKEGPSILRIQQVVRGDSAAYFCASSADHSNQPQHFGDGTRLSIL.

V gene TRBV28 combines with J gene TRBJ2-1, with 8 bases lining up with TRBD2. This CDR3 contains 13 residues. The ends lost 7 bases at V and 6 bases at J; junction bases unmatched: 5. Germline V CDR1 and CDR2: MDHEN, SYDVKM. In nucleotides, the CDR3 is TGTGCCAGCACCCCGGGGGGGTCCAATGAGCAGTTCTTC. It codes for CASTPGGSNEQFF.

Regarding this clone: Other DNA sequences in this specimen translate into the identical CDR3. The chain combines TRBV5-8 with TRBJ2-2, with 16 bases fitting TRBD2. The junction had 3 bases not matched to a gene; V was cut back by 5 bases and J by 5 bases. The CDR3 consists of 16 residues. Germline V gene lookup returns CDR1 SGHTS and CDR2 YDEGEE. As DNA, the CDR3 is TGTGCCAGCAGGCGGGGACTAGCGGGAGGGACCGGGGAGCTGTTTTTT. It specifies CASRRGLAGGTGELFF.

The V gene is TRBV19, the J gene TRBJ2-1; tentatively, D is TRBD2 (6 bases). The germline gives CDR1 LNHDA, CDR2 SQIVND (reference sequence). V was clipped by 2 bases and J by 4 bases, with 15 bases between them. The CDR3 runs 16 residues. CDR3 bases: TGTGCCAGTAGTATATCCCGGGGAGGCCAATACAATGAGCAGTTCTTC. This gives the protein CASSISRGGQYNEQFF.

The chain combines TRBV5-1 with TRBJ1-4, with 7 bases identical to TRBD1. With V trimmed by 2 bases and J by 6 bases, 1 base remained unmatched. This CDR3 contains 13 residues. Germline V gene data show CDR1 as SGHRS and CDR2 as YFSETQ. In DNA form, the CDR3 reads TGCGCCAGCAGCTTTGGGACAGATGAAAAACTGTTTTTT. It encodes CASSFGTDEKLFF.

The J gene is TRBJ2-7, the V gene TRBV28; D is unclear. This CDR3 is built from 11 residues. V dropped 5 bases and J dropped 8 bases, with 10 bases sitting between them. The V gene's germline CDR1 is MDHEN and CDR2 SYDVKM. CDR3 nucleotide sequence: TGTGCCAGCAGTGACCCGAGGCAGCAGTACTTC. This translates into CASSDPRQQYF.

The rearrangement links TRBV11-2 to TRBJ2-3, with 11 bases that match TRBD2. This CDR3 spans 17 amino acids. Germline values: CDR1 SGHAT, CDR2 FQNNGV. V trimming: 6 bases; J trimming: 0 bases; junction bases outside the gene matches: 8. The CDR3 region is CASSSSRTSGSTDTQYF. The CDR3 region has the DNA TGTGCCAGCAGTTCTTCCCGGACTAGCGGGAGCACAGATACGCAGTATTTT.

This chain links TRBV7-8 with TRBJ2-1, with 10 bases fitting TRBD2. CDR1 is SGHVS and CDR2 is FQNEAQ in the germline V gene. The V segment lost 5 bases and the J segment 8 bases; nucleotides outside the gene matches: 6. The CDR3 loop spans 14 amino acids. CDR3 bases: TGTGCCAGCAGCCCTCTAGCGGGAGTACATGAGCAGTTCTTC. This sequence encodes CASSPLAGVHEQFF.

The genes are TRBV28 and TRBJ1-1; the D is unclear. The CDR3 loop spans 9 amino acids. The V gene's germline CDR1 is MDHEN and CDR2 SYDVKM. With 7 bases removed from V and 5 bases from J, the gap between germline ends came to 2 bases. The CDR3 sequence is CASKTEAFF. In DNA, the CDR3 is TGTGCCAGCAAGACTGAAGCTTTCTTT. Full variable domain (outside the CDR3, taken from reference TRBV28 and TRBJ1-1): DVKVTQSSRYLVKRTGEKVFLECVQDMDHENMFWYRQDPGLGLRLIYFSYDVKMKEKGDIPEGYSVSREKKERFSLILESASTNQTSMYLCASKTEAFFGQGTRLTVV.

CDR3 sequence: CSVSGLAVNTGELFF. The CDR3 DNA follows: TGCAGCGTCTCGGGACTAGCGGTGAACACCGGGGAGCTGTTTTTT. The rearrangement joins TRBV29-1 to TRBJ2-2; 11 bases fit TRBD2. From germline, CDR1 is SQVTM and CDR2 ANQGSEA. This CDR3 is built from 15 residues. V was clipped by 6 bases and J by 1 base; unmatched bases: 4.

CDR3 in DNA: TGTGCCAGCAGCACCCGACAGGGACATGGCTACACCTTC. This sequence encodes CASSTRQGHGYTF. The chain employs TRBV9 and TRBJ1-2, with TRBD1 identical over 7 bases. J was trimmed by 6 bases and V by 4 bases; bases with no gene match: 6. The CDR3 consists of 13 residues. In germline, CDR1 is SGDLS, CDR2 YYNGEE.

The DNA for the CDR3 is TGTGCCAGCAGCCAAGTTCGACAAAAATATATAGGCACTGAAGCTTTCTTT. Amino acid sequence: CASSQVRQKYIGTEAFF. V usage is TRBV14 and J usage is TRBJ1-1, with no clear D. V was trimmed by 1 base and J by 4 bases, leaving 19 bases between them. This CDR3 comprises 17 residues. Germline CDR1 SGHDN, CDR2 FVKESK.

The rearrangement joins TRBV7-6 to TRBJ1-3, with 7 bases identical to TRBD1. The V and J ends lost 6 bases and 2 bases, in that order; junction bases with no gene match: 4. The germline gives CDR1 SGHVS, CDR2 FNYEAQ. This CDR3 has 14 residues. CDR3: CASSETGTGNTIYF. The CDR3 DNA sequence: TGTGCCAGCAGTGAGACAGGGACTGGAAACACCATATATTTT.

This rearrangement joins TRBV6-6 to TRBJ2-3, with 7 bases that match TRBD2. Trimming cost V 6 bases and J 3 bases; bases outside gene matches: 6. The CDR3 loop spans 14 amino acids. The germline V gene encodes CDR1 MNHNY and CDR2 SVGAGI (reference sequence). The CDR3: CASRGSGFTDTQYF. CDR3 nucleotides: TGTGCCAGCAGAGGTAGCGGGTTTACAGATACGCAGTATTTT.

This CDR3 is CASSGGYEQYF. The CDR3 nucleotides read TGCGCCAGCAGCGGGGGTTACGAGCAGTACTTC. The chain has TRBV5-1 and TRBJ2-7; D may match TRBD1 or TRBD2 (5 bases each). The V gene's germline CDR1 is SGHRS and CDR2 YFSETQ. Trimming took 4 bases from V and 4 from J, leaving 6 bases between them. The CDR3 consists of 11 residues.